Described below is a single T cell receptor (beta chain) sequence and its context. The target antigen is unknown. The data were obtained in a study of CD8 T cells in Susac syndrome. Study information: At the time of blood draw, patients with Susac syndrome were therapy-naive, receiving corticosteroids, or receiving intravenous immunoglobulin alone. Whole-study results and caveats: Detection of Susac-specific public clones gave fewer than 20 in total CD8+ repertoires and about five in CD8+ TEMRA repertoires.

V was pared by 0 bases and J by 1 base, with 13 bases between. Per the germline V gene, CDR1 is SGDLS and CDR2 is YYNGEE. CDR3 length: 16 residues. Patients with Susac syndrome fulfilled recently defined diagnostic criteria for definite or probable disease. While CD8+ and CD4+ T cells were isolated negatively, TEMRA cells were enriched by FACS. Random hexamers were used to reverse transcribe an amount of about 0.45 to 1 ug RNA. MiXCR was run by TCRdb on the immunoSEQ multiplex PCR reads, yielding one entry per CDR3 protein. The sample includes 75,000 or so distinct CDR3 sequences, approximately 95% seen only once; the top ten take 0.85% to 1%.

The source is a human donor with Susac syndrome. The specimen was CD8+ T cells from PBMCs. The V call is TRBV9, the J call TRBJ2-5; D might be TRBD1 or TRBD2, each matching 5 bases. The CDR3 bases are TGTGCCAGCAGCGTAGGAGAGGGGAGTCTCCAAGAGACCCAGTACTTC. Amino acid sequence: CASSVGEGSLQETQYF.